This TCR beta chain was captured in a study of cytomegalovirus exposure and HLA in healthy donors. Findings of the study overall: Across all donors, roughly uniform sequencing depth was an assumption of the presence/absence analyses.

This PCR relied on a set of 60 Vbeta primers and 13 Jbeta primers. Generated by immunoSEQ multiplex PCR, the TCRdb table keeps only in-frame clones and is missing some. The repertoire holds approximately 88,000 clones, with 76% as singletons. This clone has a handful of counts. What it binds is not known. Unmatched junction bases numbered 4, after V lost 3 bases and J lost 4 bases. Germline V gives CDR1 SGHTA, CDR2 FQGNSA. CDR3 length equals 15 residues. Sample: PBMCs. This receptor was identified in a young man in good health and CMV-seropositive. This chain uses TRBV7-2 with TRBJ2-7; TRBD2 agrees at 12 bases. CDR3 nucleotide sequence: TGTGCCAGCAGCTTTACACTAGCGGGAGGATACGAGCAGTACTTC. Translation: CASSFTLAGGYEQYF.